The entry below gives a single T cell receptor (beta chain) sequence along with its context. CDR1 and CDR2 (germline): SEHNR, FQNEAQ (reference sequence). The V end was cut by 1 base, the J end by 3 bases, with 9 bases between. There are 15 residues in the CDR3. This record belongs to a study of T cell clones after liver transplantation. TCRdb's copy holds only in-frame clones and misses some; the assay was immunoSEQ multiplex PCR. The table has some 50,000 clones, 60% to 75% seen once; the top ten hold approximately 10%. The sample in question was CD4+ T cells from blood, obtained at the 22-month timepoint. This sequence was found in a human patient who received a liver transplant. The T cells may come from the graft donor. The chain is built from TRBV7-9 and TRBJ1-4; D is unclear. In DNA, the CDR3 is TGTGCCAGCAGCTTAGACGGGTCATCTAATGAAAAACTGTTTTTT. Residues: CASSLDGSSNEKLFF.